The next 27 T cell receptor beta chains were all read from a single sample in a study of OX40 agonist ivuxolimab in advanced cancers. Method: immunoSEQ multiplex PCR; TCRdb's copy keeps in-frame clones and lacks some. The sample consists of 25,000 to 40,000 clones, roughly 80% of them appearing once. Sequenced here: CD4+ or CD8+ T cells sorted from blood, sampled in a trial of the OX40 agonist ivuxolimab. The receptor source for this set is an adult with an advanced solid tumor such as melanoma, head and neck, liver or kidney cancer.

The chain uses TRBV7-8 and TRBJ1-1, with a possible D match to TRBD1 (6 bases). The germline V gene encodes CDR1 SGHVS and CDR2 FQNEAQ. The V end lost 5 bases, the J end lost 1 base, and 14 bases lay between the germline ends. This CDR3 has 15 amino acids. CDR3 region: CASSPRGRTNTEAFF. The CDR3, as DNA: TGTGCCAGCAGCCCCCGGGGGCGGACGAACACTGAAGCTTTCTTT.

The CDR3 bases are TGTGCCATCAGTGAGGCTAACTCACCCCTCCACTTT. Protein product: CAISEANSPLHF. The chain recombines TRBV10-3 with TRBJ1-6; no clear D gene. From germline, CDR1 is ENHRY and CDR2 SYGVKD. The CDR3 consists of 12 residues. The V end was cut by 2 bases, the J end by 10 bases, with 6 bases between.

This clone is a singleton in its sample. This sequence joins TRBV18 and TRBJ2-3; no clear D gene. The CDR3 sequence is 11 residues long. Trimming removed 8 bases from V and 3 bases from J, with 6 bases in between. In germline, CDR1 is KGHSH, CDR2 LQKENI. For the CDR3, the DNA is TGTGCCAGCACCGAAACAGATACGCAGTATTTT. Its translation: CASTETDTQYF.

This clone was picked up one time. This chain links TRBV6-1 with TRBJ1-1; 7 nucleotides align to TRBD1. The V segment lost 1 base and the J segment 5 bases; nucleotides outside the gene matches: 7. The CDR3 contains 15 residues. Germline CDR1 is MNHNS and CDR2 is SASEGT. In DNA, the CDR3 is TGTGCCAGCAGTGAAGTGGCAGGGGGAGGTACTGAAGCTTTCTTT. Protein: CASSEVAGGGTEAFF.

J is TRBJ2-1 and V is TRBV5-1; the D is unclear. The length of the CDR3 is 13 residues. Per germline, CDR1 SGHRS and CDR2 YFSETQ. V lost 4 bases and J 6 bases, leaving 11 bases between the germline ends. The CDR3 DNA sequence: TGCGCCAGCAGCCTGGGGTCTAGCAATGAGCAGTTCTTC. The encoded protein is CASSLGSSNEQFF.

The chain uses TRBV27 and TRBJ1-2; D is perhaps TRBD1 (6 bases). Germline CDR1 and CDR2: MNHEY and SMNVEV (reference sequence). Trimming took 6 bases from V and 4 from J, leaving 15 bases between them. This CDR3 is 14 amino acids long. CDR3 protein: CASRPRGRIYGYTF. CDR3 bases: TGTGCCAGCAGGCCCCGGGGGCGTATCTATGGCTACACCTTC.

V usage is TRBV19 and J usage is TRBJ2-3, with D hard to call. The germline V and J ends were trimmed by 1 base and 3 bases, with 14 bases remaining between them. The CDR3 is made up of 16 amino acids. The germline V gene encodes CDR1 LNHDA and CDR2 SQIVND (reference sequence). CDR3 sequence (DNA): TGTGCCAGTAGTATAGGAGACGCACCGGCTACAGATACGCAGTATTTT. This translates into CASSIGDAPATDTQYF.

J is TRBJ2-1 and V is TRBV29-1; TRBD2 matches at 12 bases. Germline CDR1 SQVTM, CDR2 ANQGSEA. The CDR3 sequence is 15 residues long. V trimming: 8 bases; J trimming: 8 bases; junction bases outside the gene matches: 13. The CDR3 here is CSITSGLAGAHEQFF. Here the CDR3 DNA reads TGCAGCATAACATCGGGACTAGCGGGTGCCCATGAGCAGTTCTTC.

The rearrangement uses TRBV5-5 and TRBJ2-5; 9 bases fit TRBD2. With V trimmed by 0 bases and J by 7 bases, 4 bases remained unmatched. Germline CDR1 SGHKS, CDR2 YYEKEE (reference sequence). This CDR3 region has 14 residues. For the CDR3, the DNA is TGTGCCAGCAGCTTGGCCGGGACTAGCTCGACCCAGTACTTC. This codes for CASSLAGTSSTQYF.

The rearrangement links TRBV15 to TRBJ2-3, with D possibly matching TRBD2 (5 bases). This CDR3 is built from 14 residues. Germline CDR1 LNHNV, CDR2 YYDKDF (reference sequence). V lost 1 base and J lost 3, with 8 bases in between. The CDR3 sequence is CATSRGGLTDTQYF. The CDR3 DNA follows: TGTGCCACCAGCAGAGGAGGGTTGACAGATACGCAGTATTTT.

This clone is a singleton in its sample. This chain uses TRBV6-6 with TRBJ1-2; D not resolved. This CDR3 comprises 12 residues. Germline lookup yields CDR1 MNHNY and CDR2 SVGAGI (reference sequence). Trimming shortened V by 2 bases and J by 8 bases, and 9 bases separated the two germline ends. CDR3 loop: CASSYHNGGYTF. The CDR3 DNA reads as TGTGCCAGCAGTTACCATAATGGGGGCTACACCTTC.

Only a few counts were recorded for this clone. The gene calls are TRBV27 and TRBJ1-1, with D tentatively TRBD1 (6 bases). From germline, CDR1 is MNHEY and CDR2 SMNVEV (reference sequence). The V end was cut by 6 bases, the J end by 4 bases, with 12 bases between. The CDR3 spans 13 residues. Here the CDR3 DNA reads TGTGCCAGCAGGGACAGAGTTTTCACTGAAGCTTTCTTT. The encoded protein is CASRDRVFTEAFF.

The chain recombines TRBV28 with TRBJ1-1, with 7 bases fitting TRBD1. Germline CDR1 is MDHEN and CDR2 is SYDVKM. Trimming removed 1 base from V and 7 bases from J; junction bases left unmatched: 9. This CDR3 has 15 residues. The CDR3 reads CASSLYPRGAGEAFF. The CDR3 DNA reads TGTGCCAGCAGTTTATACCCCAGGGGGGCGGGTGAAGCTTTCTTT.

In its sample, this clone is medium-sized (0.01 to 0.1%). The chain employs TRBV6-5 and TRBJ2-7, with D possibly being TRBD1 or TRBD2 (5 bases each). The CDR3 consists of 15 residues. Germline-derived CDR1 and CDR2 are MNHEY and SVGAGI. V lost 6 bases to trimming and J lost 0 bases, with 15 bases between them. CDR3 in DNA: TGTGCCAGCAGCCGGGGACGGATGAACTCCTACGAGCAGTACTTC. Its translation: CASSRGRMNSYEQYF.

The chain combines TRBV11-1 with TRBJ2-5; 8 bases agree with TRBD1. The CDR3 is 14 residues long. From germline, CDR1 is SGHAT and CDR2 FQDESV (reference sequence). The V gene end was trimmed by 2 bases and the J gene end by 3 bases; junction bases not matched to a gene: 2. CDR3 residues: CASSLRDRKETQYF. The CDR3, as DNA: TGTGCCAGCAGCTTAAGGGACAGGAAAGAGACCCAGTACTTC. Variable domain in full (rest from reference TRBV11-1 and TRBJ2-5): EAEVAQSPRYKITEKSQAVAFWCDPISGHATLYWYRQILGQGPELLVQFQDESVVDDSQLPKDRFSAERLKGVDSTLKIQPAELGDSAMYLCASSLRDRKETQYFGPGTRLLVL.

This rearrangement joins TRBV7-2 to TRBJ2-7, with D possibly being TRBD2 (7 bases). V was clipped by 2 bases and J by 6 bases, with 14 bases between them. Per the germline V gene, CDR1 is SGHTA and CDR2 is FQGNSA. This CDR3 has 14 amino acids. The CDR3 region has the DNA TGTGCCAGCAGCTTAAGTGGGGGGGCCCGCGAGCAGTACTTC. Translation gives CASSLSGGAREQYF.

The CDR3 loop is CASSYRGQGPGNTIYF. The CDR3, as DNA: TGTGCCAGCAGTTATCGGGGACAGGGCCCTGGAAACACCATATATTTT. The V and J genes are TRBV6-5 and TRBJ1-3; TRBD1 aligns across 9 bases. V was clipped by 3 bases and J by 2 bases; unmatched bases: 5. The CDR3 extends over 16 amino acids. The germline CDR1 and CDR2 sequences are MNHEY and SVGAGI.

The rearrangement uses TRBV6-1 and TRBJ2-3; 8 bases fit TRBD2. The length of the CDR3 is 15 residues. Germline V gene sequence: CDR1 MNHNS, CDR2 SASEGT. With V trimmed by 5 bases and J by 0 bases, 4 bases remained unmatched. CDR3 nucleotides: TGTGCCAGCAGTCGAGCGGGGGTTAGCACAGATACGCAGTATTTT. Translating gives CASSRAGVSTDTQYF.

V usage is TRBV6-5 and J usage is TRBJ2-7, with D possibly called TRBD1 or TRBD2 (5 bases each). The CDR3 consists of 14 residues. Germline values: CDR1 MNHEY, CDR2 SVGAGI. Trimming removed 8 bases at V and 0 bases at J, with 14 bases between. The CDR3 reads CASGEPGTSYEQYF. The CDR3 DNA reads TGTGCCAGCGGCGAACCCGGGACCTCCTACGAGCAGTACTTC.

V and J are TRBV27 and TRBJ1-1; TRBD1 matches at 7 bases. Germline V gene sequence: CDR1 MNHEY, CDR2 SMNVEV (reference sequence). The CDR3 runs to 13 residues. J lost 4 bases, V lost 7 bases, and 6 bases had no gene match. CDR3 DNA: TGTGCCAGCAACCGACAGGGTAGCACTGAAGCTTTCTTT. It yields the protein CASNRQGSTEAFF.

This clone was recorded a few times. The chain has TRBV14 and TRBJ2-5, with TRBD2 matching over 11 bases. The CDR3 is 16 amino acids. CDR1 and CDR2 (germline): SGHDN, FVKESK. V lost 4 bases to trimming and J lost 0 bases; unmatched junction nucleotides: 4. The CDR3 loop reads CASSRWTSGYQETQYF. The CDR3 DNA follows: TGTGCCAGCAGCCGGTGGACTAGCGGGTACCAAGAGACCCAGTACTTC.

CDR3 sequence: CAWSVQGTEAFF. The CDR3 DNA reads TGTGCCTGGAGTGTTCAGGGCACTGAAGCTTTCTTT. The chain has TRBV30 and TRBJ1-1; perhaps TRBD1 as D (5 bases). This CDR3 is 12 amino acids long. Germline V gene lookup returns CDR1 GTSNPN and CDR2 SVGIG (reference sequence). V lost 0 bases, J lost 4 bases, and 6 bases lay in between.

The V and J genes are TRBV7-2 and TRBJ2-1; a weak D match, TRBD1 (5 bases). Germline V gene data show CDR1 as SGHTA and CDR2 as FQGNSA. Trimming took 5 bases from V and 9 from J, leaving 26 bases between them. The CDR3 runs 17 residues. The CDR3 DNA sequence: TGTGCCAGCAGCCCCCCCCTTCTAGTGGGCGGTGGGGCTGAGCAGTTCTTC. This gives the protein CASSPPLLVGGGAEQFF.

The chain uses TRBV7-8 and TRBJ2-7; TRBD2 matches 8 bases. The CDR3 totals 16 residues. Germline assignment: CDR1 SGHVS and CDR2 FQNEAQ. After removal of 5 bases from V and 2 bases from J, the junction contained 11 bases not matched to a gene. CDR3 in DNA: TGTGCCAGCAGCCCCTATCGGCTAGCGGGTCCCTACGAGCAGTACTTC. Its translation: CASSPYRLAGPYEQYF.

The gene calls are TRBV4-2 and TRBJ1-5; tentatively, D is TRBD1 (5 bases). The V and J ends lost 0 bases and 7 bases respectively, with 13 bases between them. The CDR3 is made up of 15 amino acids. The V gene's germline CDR1 is LGHNA and CDR2 YNFKEQ. The CDR3, as DNA: TGTGCCAGCAGCCAAGATTGGTCATGGGACCAGCCCCAGCATTTT. Translated, it gives CASSQDWSWDQPQHF.

The chain couples TRBV2 to TRBJ2-1; TRBD1 matches at 9 bases. This CDR3 is 14 amino acids long. Germline V lookup: CDR1 SNHLY, CDR2 FYNNEI. Trimming took 6 bases from V and 9 from J; bases not matched to a gene: 9. The CDR3 DNA reads as TGTGCCAGCAGCCCACAGGGGGCGGGGTTTGAGCAGTTCTTC. Encoded protein: CASSPQGAGFEQFF.

The table lists this clone with a few counts. The chain has TRBV28 and TRBJ1-4; D gene uncertain. Looked up from germline, CDR1 is MDHEN and CDR2 is SYDVKM. V lost 2 bases, J lost 5 bases, and 21 bases lay in between. The CDR3 sequence is 18 residues long. This chain's CDR3 is CASSLGRAAKFRNEKLFF. The CDR3 bases are TGTGCCAGCAGTTTAGGCCGGGCCGCTAAGTTTAGGAATGAAAAACTGTTTTTT.